One and the same sample provided the 15 T cell receptor beta chains below, sequenced in a study of control samples from healthy donors and cancer patients. Produced via immunoSEQ multiplex PCR; TCRdb's table is partial and in-frame only. There are about 170,000 clones in the sample; 85% to 95% occur only once, and more than 1.1% lies in the top ten. The sequenced sample was blood. The receptor source for this set is a woman aged 18-29 years in good health.

The chain employs TRBV27 and TRBJ1-2; the match to TRBD1 covers 7 bases. V shed 4 bases, J shed 4 bases, and the junction held 6 bases outside the gene matches. The CDR3 covers 14 residues. Germline values: CDR1 MNHEY, CDR2 SMNVEV (reference sequence). CDR3 DNA: TGTGCCAGCAGTTACACCGGGACAGTCTATGGCTACACCTTC. This translates into CASSYTGTVYGYTF.

The rearrangement uses TRBV19 and TRBJ2-3; 9 bases line up with TRBD1. V lost 5 bases to trimming and J lost 4 bases; unmatched junction nucleotides: 19. Germline CDR1 LNHDA, CDR2 SQIVND (reference sequence). This CDR3 contains 19 residues. Here the CDR3 DNA reads TGTGCCAGTAGTGGGAACAGGGGGCGTGTAAGCGTGTCTGCAGATACGCAGTATTTT. Protein sequence: CASSGNRGRVSVSADTQYF.

V and J are TRBV7-9 and TRBJ1-5, with a weak D call TRBD1 (5 bases). Germline CDR1 is SEHNR and CDR2 is FQNEAQ (reference sequence). Trimming removed 1 base from V and 5 bases from J, with 12 bases in between. This CDR3 is 15 amino acids long. CDR3 sequence (DNA): TGTGCCAGCAGCTTAGGAGGATGGGGCGATCAGCCCCAGCATTTT. As protein: CASSLGGWGDQPQHF.

The chain couples TRBV10-3 to TRBJ1-2, with no clear D. Trimming removed 7 bases at V and 0 bases at J, with 9 bases between. CDR3 size: 13 residues. Looked up from germline, CDR1 is ENHRY and CDR2 is SYGVKD. The CDR3 nucleotides read TGTGCCATCATGGCAGAGGCTAACTATGGCTACACCTTC. Its translation is CAIMAEANYGYTF.

The chain carries TRBV7-2 and TRBJ2-5; D gene unclear. CDR1 and CDR2 (germline): SGHTA, FQGNSA. The CDR3 totals 14 residues. Trimming cost V 5 bases and J 4 bases, with 14 bases left between them. The CDR3 DNA follows: TGTGCCAGCAGCCTTGTCAGTGGGTCAGAGACCCAGTACTTC. Amino acid sequence: CASSLVSGSETQYF. The full variable domain, in which reference TRBV7-2 and TRBJ2-5 provide the parts outside the CDR3, is GAGVSQSPSNKVTEKGKDVELRCDPISGHTALYWYRQSLGQGLEFLIYFQGNSAPDKSGLPSDRFSAERTGGSVSTLTIQRTQQEDSAVYLCASSLVSGSETQYFGPGTRLLVL.

The chain has TRBV28 and TRBJ1-1; D gene unclear. The germline CDR1 and CDR2 sequences are MDHEN and SYDVKM. The CDR3 loop spans 14 amino acids. With 4 bases removed from V and 6 bases from J, the gap between germline ends came to 15 bases. CDR3 in amino acids: CASSWMLGVAEAFF. As DNA, the CDR3 is TGTGCCAGCAGTTGGATGTTGGGAGTGGCTGAAGCTTTCTTT. The full variable domain, completed using reference TRBV28 and TRBJ1-1, is DVKVTQSSRYLVKRTGEKVFLECVQDMDHENMFWYRQDPGLGLRLIYFSYDVKMKEKGDIPEGYSVSREKKERFSLILESASTNQTSMYLCASSWMLGVAEAFFGQGTRLTVV.

The V call is TRBV2, the J call TRBJ2-3, with 7 bases matching TRBD1. Per germline, CDR1 SNHLY and CDR2 FYNNEI. This CDR3 comprises 12 residues. V trimming: 7 bases; J trimming: 9 bases; junction bases outside the gene matches: 7. The CDR3 protein is CASKSTGETQYF. The CDR3 coding sequence is TGTGCCAGCAAGTCAACAGGGGAGACGCAGTATTTT.

The chain combines TRBV7-9 with TRBJ2-7; a weak D match, TRBD1 (5 bases). Germline CDR1 reads SEHNR; CDR2 reads FQNEAQ (reference sequence). CDR3 size: 15 residues. V lost 5 bases and J 5 bases, leaving 19 bases between the germline ends. The CDR3 coding sequence is TGTGCCAGCAGCCCGGTTTCAGGGATTACGAACGAGCAGTACTTC. This codes for CASSPVSGITNEQYF.

The rearrangement uses TRBV6-4 and TRBJ1-3; the D gene is possibly TRBD1 (6 bases). Germline assignment: CDR1 MRHNA and CDR2 SNTAGT. V was cut by 8 bases and J by 2 bases, with 25 bases left in between. The CDR3 runs 18 residues. CDR3 sequence: CASPSCCRGITPGNTIYF. CDR3 DNA sequence: TGTGCCAGCCCCTCCTGCTGCAGGGGAATCACCCCTGGAAACACCATATATTTT.

The chain uses TRBV27 and TRBJ1-2; D remains unclear. The V and J ends lost 0 bases and 3 bases respectively, with 5 bases between them. Per the germline V gene, CDR1 is MNHEY and CDR2 is SMNVEV (reference sequence). The CDR3 loop spans 13 amino acids. In DNA, the CDR3 is TGTGCCAGCAGTTTATCGGCTTACTATGGCTACACCTTC. It specifies CASSLSAYYGYTF.

The gene calls are TRBV19 and TRBJ1-5; 7 bases line up with TRBD1. The CDR3 has 12 residues. Trimming took 5 bases from V and 11 from J; bases not matched to a gene: 6. Germline CDR1 LNHDA, CDR2 SQIVND (reference sequence). The CDR3 DNA reads TGTGCCAGTAGTCATCGACAGGGAACCCAGCATTTT. Translated, it gives CASSHRQGTQHF.

CDR3 loop: CASSPGGAPNTEAFF. For the CDR3, the DNA is TGTGCCAGTAGTCCCGGGGGTGCCCCGAACACTGAAGCTTTCTTT. The gene calls are TRBV19 and TRBJ1-1; a possible D gene is TRBD1 (5 bases). The ends were cut back, 5 bases at V and 1 base at J, with 14 bases in the middle. Germline V gene data show CDR1 as LNHDA and CDR2 as SQIVND (reference sequence). The CDR3 length is 15 residues.

This clone was detected only a few times. V is TRBV5-4 and J is TRBJ2-1; D is perhaps TRBD2 (6 bases). Deletions cut 0 bases from V and 9 bases from J, with 19 bases between. This CDR3 spans 16 amino acids. Germline loops: CDR1 SGHNT, CDR2 YYREEE (reference sequence). This chain's CDR3 is CASSLDLTRTGGEQFF. CDR3 DNA sequence: TGTGCCAGCAGCTTGGACCTAACCCGAACCGGGGGTGAGCAGTTCTTC.

The sample holds a few counts of this clone. A read error may account for a junction end that differs from germline. The V call is TRBV3-1 (or the pseudogene TRBV3-2), the J call TRBJ2-7, with 7 bases identical to TRBD2. The CDR3 has 12 residues. Germline values: CDR1 LGHDT, CDR2 YNNKEL (reference sequence). CDR3 DNA: TGTGCCAGCAGCCAGGGGGGGTCCAGGAAGACCTTC. Translation: CASSQGGSRKTF.

The V call is TRBV5-1, the J call TRBJ2-3; D may match TRBD1 or TRBD2 (5 bases each). V dropped 0 bases and J dropped 1 base, with 12 bases sitting between them. The CDR3 consists of 16 residues. Germline V gene data show CDR1 as SGHRS and CDR2 as YFSETQ. The CDR3 DNA follows: TGCGCCAGCAGCTTGGCCGTACGGGACGGCACAGATACGCAGTATTTT. Its translation: CASSLAVRDGTDTQYF.